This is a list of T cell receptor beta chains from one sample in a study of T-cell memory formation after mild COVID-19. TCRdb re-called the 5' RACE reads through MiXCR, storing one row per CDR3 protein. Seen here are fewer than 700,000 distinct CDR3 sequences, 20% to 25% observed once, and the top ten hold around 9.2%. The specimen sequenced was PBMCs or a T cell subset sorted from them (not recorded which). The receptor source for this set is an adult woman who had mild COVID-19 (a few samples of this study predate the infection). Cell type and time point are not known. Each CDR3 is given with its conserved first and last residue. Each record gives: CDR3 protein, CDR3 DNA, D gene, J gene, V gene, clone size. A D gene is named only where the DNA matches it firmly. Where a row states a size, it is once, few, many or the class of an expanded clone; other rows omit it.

cdr3_aa: CASSFEETDEQFF; cdr3_nt: TGCGCCAGCAGCTTCGAAGAAACGGATGAGCAGTTCTTC; d_call: NA; j_call: TRBJ2-1; v_call: TRBV5-1; clone_size: few
cdr3_aa: CSAHIGARGGELFF; cdr3_nt: TGCAGTGCTCACATCGGGGCGAGGGGCGGGGAGCTGTTTTTT; d_call: NA; j_call: TRBJ2-2; v_call: TRBV20-1; clone_size: NA
cdr3_aa: CASRPWTGGSEKLFF; cdr3_nt: TGTGCCAGCAGACCCTGGACAGGGGGAAGTGAAAAACTGTTTTTT; d_call: TRBD1; j_call: TRBJ1-4; v_call: TRBV6-5; clone_size: NA
cdr3_aa: CASSFKTENTEAFF; cdr3_nt: TGTGCCAGCAGCTTCAAGACCGAGAACACTGAAGCTTTCTTT; d_call: NA; j_call: TRBJ1-1; v_call: TRBV7-9; clone_size: NA
cdr3_aa: CASSQSGNTGELFF; cdr3_nt: TGTGCTAGCAGCCAGAGCGGAAACACCGGGGAGCTGTTTTTT; d_call: NA; j_call: TRBJ2-2; v_call: TRBV7-7; clone_size: many
cdr3_aa: CASSQEQGIQAFF; cdr3_nt: TGCGCCAGCAGCCAAGAACAGGGGATTCAAGCTTTCTTT; d_call: TRBD1; j_call: TRBJ1-1; v_call: TRBV4-3; clone_size: few
cdr3_aa: CASSPRVDVRNTEAFF; cdr3_nt: TGTGCCAGCAGCCCTCGGGTAGACGTACGGAACACTGAAGCTTTCTTT; d_call: NA; j_call: TRBJ1-1; v_call: TRBV9; clone_size: NA
cdr3_aa: CASSEFEGLREQYF; cdr3_nt: TGTGCCAGCAGTGAATTCGAGGGATTACGCGAGCAGTACTTC; d_call: NA; j_call: TRBJ2-7; v_call: TRBV25-1; clone_size: NA
cdr3_aa: CASSSQTGGNTGELFF; cdr3_nt: TGTGCCAGCAGCTCTCAGACGGGGGGCAACACCGGGGAGCTGTTTTTT; d_call: NA; j_call: TRBJ2-2; v_call: TRBV7-8; clone_size: many
cdr3_aa: CSARRGLETQYF; cdr3_nt: TGCAGTGCTAGAAGGGGCCTGGAGACCCAGTACTTC; d_call: NA; j_call: TRBJ2-5; v_call: TRBV20-1; clone_size: NA
cdr3_aa: CASSLGQLNSGANVLTF; cdr3_nt: TGTGCCAGCAGCTTAGGACAGTTGAACTCTGGGGCCAACGTCCTGACTTTC; d_call: NA; j_call: TRBJ2-6; v_call: TRBV7-6; clone_size: NA
cdr3_aa: CATSDPRQGDGELFF; cdr3_nt: TGTGCCACCAGTGATCCCCGACAGGGAGACGGGGAGCTGTTTTTT; d_call: TRBD1; j_call: TRBJ2-2; v_call: TRBV24-1; clone_size: NA
cdr3_aa: CASSYGGALNLYTGELFF; cdr3_nt: TGTGCCAGCAGTTACGGAGGGGCCCTTAACCTATACACCGGGGAGCTGTTTTTT; d_call: NA; j_call: TRBJ2-2; v_call: TRBV6-5; clone_size: NA
cdr3_aa: CASSLKGFYGYTF; cdr3_nt: TGTGCAAGCAGTTTAAAGGGATTCTATGGCTACACCTTC; d_call: NA; j_call: TRBJ1-2; v_call: TRBV27; clone_size: NA